What follows are 8 T cell receptor beta chains derived from one specimen sequenced in a study of CD8 T cells in Susac syndrome. Random-hexamer reverse transcription was applied to about 0.45 to 1 ug RNA. One entry per CDR3 protein, called by TCRdb with MiXCR from the immunoSEQ multiplex PCR reads. In the table there are about 190,000 distinct CDR3 sequences, roughly 91% of which are singletons. The sequenced sample was CD4+ T cells from PBMCs. Source of these receptors: a human donor with Susac syndrome.

This clonotype showed up just a few times. The J gene is TRBJ2-7, the V gene TRBV6-5; 12 positions match TRBD2. This CDR3 spans 17 amino acids. Germline CDR1 reads MNHEY; CDR2 reads SVGAGI. Trimming at V came to 4 bases and at J to 5 bases, leaving 12 bases not matched to a gene. CDR3 residues: CASSSTPLLAGGHEQYF. In DNA, the CDR3 is TGTGCCAGCAGTTCAACCCCTCTACTAGCGGGAGGTCACGAGCAGTACTTC.

The CDR3 nucleotides read TGTGCCAGCAGCTTAGCGACAACTCATAACTATGGCTACACCTTC. Translation: CASSLATTHNYGYTF. J is TRBJ1-2 and V is TRBV7-9; D is unclear. Looked up from germline, CDR1 is SEHNR and CDR2 is FQNEAQ (reference sequence). CDR3 length: 15 residues. V was shortened by 0 bases and J by 1 base, with 9 bases between the two germline ends.

The chain joins TRBV20-1 to TRBJ1-1; D perhaps matches TRBD1 (5 bases). CDR3 length: 16 residues. Trimming shortened V by 3 bases and J by 5 bases, and 22 bases separated the two germline ends. The germline CDR1 and CDR2 sequences are DFQATT and SNEGSKA (reference sequence). The CDR3 DNA sequence: TGCAGTGCTAGTATAAAGGGGACCCCATTTTTAACTGAAGCTTTCTTT. Protein product: CSASIKGTPFLTEAFF.

This clonotype was picked up one time. This sequence joins TRBV11-2 and TRBJ2-5; 9 bases are shared with TRBD2. V lost 7 bases, J lost 3 bases, and 18 bases stayed unmatched. The CDR3 is made up of 18 amino acids. The germline gives CDR1 SGHAT, CDR2 FQNNGV. The CDR3 coding sequence is TGTGCCAGCAAAAATGGAAAGATTGGGGCTAGCGGGGAAGAGACCCAGTACTTC. Protein product: CASKNGKIGASGEETQYF.

The V gene is TRBV3-1, the J gene TRBJ2-7, with unresolved D. Trimming took 1 base from V and 2 from J, leaving 15 bases between them. Germline V gene sequence: CDR1 LGHDT, CDR2 YNNKEL (reference sequence). The CDR3 sequence is 16 residues long. The CDR3 spells CASSQVITAPPYEQYF. Here the CDR3 DNA reads TGTGCCAGCAGCCAAGTTATAACAGCCCCTCCCTACGAGCAGTACTTC.

The CDR3: CASSALGGTGELFF. The CDR3 bases are TGTGCCAGCAGCGCCCTAGGGGGCACCGGGGAGCTGTTTTTT. The chain combines TRBV9 with TRBJ2-2; D is possibly TRBD1 (6 bases). The CDR3 has 14 residues. Germline V lookup: CDR1 SGDLS, CDR2 YYNGEE. Trimming removed 3 bases from V and 4 bases from J, with 10 bases in between.

Details on this clonotype: Germline and junction disagree at one end, which may indicate a read error. The CDR3 loop reads CGVVPRQGSYGYTF. CDR3 nucleotide sequence: TGCGGCGTTGTCCCTCGACAGGGTAGCTATGGCTACACCTTC. The chain links TRBV29-1 to TRBJ1-2; the match to TRBD1 covers 7 bases. Germline V gene lookup returns CDR1 SQVTM and CDR2 ANQGSEA. The CDR3 runs to 14 residues.

The gene calls are TRBV2 and TRBJ1-5, with TRBD1 matching over 7 bases. This CDR3 spans 14 amino acids. V was clipped by 4 bases and J by 5 bases; unmatched bases: 5. Germline V CDR1 and CDR2: SNHLY, FYNNEI. The CDR3 nucleotides read TGTGCCAGCAGTGCATCCACAGGGGATCAGCCCCAGCATTTT. Translating it yields CASSASTGDQPQHF. Supplemented by reference TRBV2 and TRBJ1-5, the full variable domain reads EPEVTQTPSHQVTQMGQEVILRCVPISNHLYFYWYRQILGQKVEFLVSFYNNEISEKSEIFDDQFSVERPDGSNFTLKIRSTKLEDSAMYFCASSASTGDQPQHFGDGTRLSIL.